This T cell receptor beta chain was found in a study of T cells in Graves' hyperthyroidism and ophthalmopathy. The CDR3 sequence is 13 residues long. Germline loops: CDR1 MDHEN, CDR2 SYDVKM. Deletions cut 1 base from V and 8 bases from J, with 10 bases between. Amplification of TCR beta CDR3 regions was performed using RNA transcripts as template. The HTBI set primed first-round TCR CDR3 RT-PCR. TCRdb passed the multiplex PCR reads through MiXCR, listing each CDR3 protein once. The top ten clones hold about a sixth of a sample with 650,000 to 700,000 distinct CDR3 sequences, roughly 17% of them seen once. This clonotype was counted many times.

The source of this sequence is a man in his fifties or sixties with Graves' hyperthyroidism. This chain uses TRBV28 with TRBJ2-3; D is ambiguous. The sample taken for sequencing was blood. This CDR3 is CASSLYRLATQYF. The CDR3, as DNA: TGTGCCAGCAGTTTATACCGACTGGCTACGCAGTATTTT.